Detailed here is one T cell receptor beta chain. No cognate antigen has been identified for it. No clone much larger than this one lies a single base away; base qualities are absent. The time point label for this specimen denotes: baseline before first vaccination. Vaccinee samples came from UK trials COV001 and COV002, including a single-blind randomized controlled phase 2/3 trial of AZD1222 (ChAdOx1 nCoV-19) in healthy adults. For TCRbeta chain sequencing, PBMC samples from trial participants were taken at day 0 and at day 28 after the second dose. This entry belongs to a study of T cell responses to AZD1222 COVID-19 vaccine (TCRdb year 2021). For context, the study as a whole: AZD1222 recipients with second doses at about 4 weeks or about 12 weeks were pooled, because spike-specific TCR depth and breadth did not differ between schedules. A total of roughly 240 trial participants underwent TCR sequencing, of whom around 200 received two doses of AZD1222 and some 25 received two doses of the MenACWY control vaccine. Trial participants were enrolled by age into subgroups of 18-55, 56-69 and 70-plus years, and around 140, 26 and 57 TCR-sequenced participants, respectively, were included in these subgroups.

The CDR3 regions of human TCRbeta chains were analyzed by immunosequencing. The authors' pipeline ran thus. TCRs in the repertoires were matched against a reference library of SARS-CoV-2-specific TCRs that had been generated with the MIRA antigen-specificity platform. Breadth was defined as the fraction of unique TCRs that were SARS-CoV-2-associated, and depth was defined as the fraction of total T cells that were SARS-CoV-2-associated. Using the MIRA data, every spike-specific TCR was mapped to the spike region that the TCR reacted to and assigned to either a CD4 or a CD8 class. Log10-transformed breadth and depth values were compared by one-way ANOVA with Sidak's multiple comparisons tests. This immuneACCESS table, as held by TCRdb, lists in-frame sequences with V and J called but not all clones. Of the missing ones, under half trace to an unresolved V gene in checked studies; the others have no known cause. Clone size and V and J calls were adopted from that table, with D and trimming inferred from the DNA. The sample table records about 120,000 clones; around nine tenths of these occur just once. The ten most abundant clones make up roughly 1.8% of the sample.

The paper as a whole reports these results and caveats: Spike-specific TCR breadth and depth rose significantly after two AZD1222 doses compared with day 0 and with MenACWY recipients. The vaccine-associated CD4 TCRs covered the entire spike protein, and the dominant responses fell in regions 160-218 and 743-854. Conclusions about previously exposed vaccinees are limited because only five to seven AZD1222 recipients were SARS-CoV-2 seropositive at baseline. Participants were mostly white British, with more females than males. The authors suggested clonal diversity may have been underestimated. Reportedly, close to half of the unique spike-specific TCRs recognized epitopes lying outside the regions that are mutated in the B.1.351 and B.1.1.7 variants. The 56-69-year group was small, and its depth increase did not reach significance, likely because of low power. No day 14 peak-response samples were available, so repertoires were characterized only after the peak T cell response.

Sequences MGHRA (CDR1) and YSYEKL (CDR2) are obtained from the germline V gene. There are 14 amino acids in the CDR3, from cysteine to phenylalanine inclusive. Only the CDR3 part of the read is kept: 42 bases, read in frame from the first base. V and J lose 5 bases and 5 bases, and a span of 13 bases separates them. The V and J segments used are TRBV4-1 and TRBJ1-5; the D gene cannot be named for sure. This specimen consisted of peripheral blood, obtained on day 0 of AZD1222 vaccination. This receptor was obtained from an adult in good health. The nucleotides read TGCGCCAGCAGCACCCTGACGGGTGATCAGCCCCAGCATTTT. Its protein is CASSTLTGDQPQHF.